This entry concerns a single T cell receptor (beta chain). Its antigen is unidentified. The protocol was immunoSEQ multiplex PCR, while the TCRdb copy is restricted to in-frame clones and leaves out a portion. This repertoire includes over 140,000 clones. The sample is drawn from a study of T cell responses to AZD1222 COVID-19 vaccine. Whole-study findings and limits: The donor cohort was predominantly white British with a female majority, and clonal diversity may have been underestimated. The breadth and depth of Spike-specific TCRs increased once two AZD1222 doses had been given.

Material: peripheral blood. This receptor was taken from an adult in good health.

CDR3 sequence (DNA): TGTGCCAGCAGTGACCGATCGGGGGGGGACAATGGCTACACCTTC. Translating gives CASSDRSGGDNGYTF. V gene TRBV6-4 combines with J gene TRBJ1-2, with D possibly matching TRBD1 (6 bases). Germline CDR1 MRHNA, CDR2 SNTAGT. Trimming shortened V by 2 bases and J by 6 bases, and 16 bases separated the two germline ends. The CDR3 runs to 15 residues.